This T cell receptor beta chain was recorded in a study of cytomegalovirus exposure and HLA in healthy donors (TCRdb year 2017). Study-wide context: The 500 to 700 repertoires of the first cohort and the 95 to 150 validation repertoires were produced on the same platform, according to a later analysis. The aim of the study was to test whether cataloging public T cell receptors could identify signatures of past pathogen exposure. The study combined high-throughput TCR immunosequencing, statistical association of individual TCRs with disease status, and machine learning to predict cytomegalovirus infection status. Besides the first cohort of some 670 subjects, a separate validation cohort made up of 120 or so different subjects was used. Results and caveats for the whole study, not just this receptor: The authors suggested that the approach could potentially be generalized to other disease states and immunological phenotypes. A total of roughly 160 TCR beta chains were listed by the study as associated with cytomegalovirus. In vitro tests confirmed that a few of the cytomegalovirus-associated TCR beta chains recognize cytomegalovirus antigens. Most TCR sequences were seen in very few donors, while some public TCRs were found in many individuals. The validation cohort had no HLA typing available for a later analysis, so co-occurrence within that cohort was assessed over all 130 or so repertoires. In both the original and validation cohorts, the classifier was reported to diagnose cytomegalovirus status with high specificity and sensitivity. Of the cluster scores, around 95% were above 0 in a later analysis, which found that TCRs clustered in the first cohort also tended to co-occur in the roughly 130 validation repertoires.

The V end loses 4 bases and the J end loses 3 bases, and a stretch of 10 bases separates them. CDR1 LNHDA and CDR2 SQIVND are derived from the germline V gene (reference sequence). The CDR3 covers 13 residues, taking in both the cysteine and the phenylalanine. Solely the CDR3 DNA is kept, with 39 bases framed from the first base. The donors were included in the validation cohort of 130 or so subjects, a group kept apart from the approximately 650-subject first cohort. Receptor libraries were prepared by the immunoSEQ multiplex PCR assay. For the original study's pipeline: A statistical classification framework was built for diagnosing cytomegalovirus status from the catalog of TCR beta chain sequences. The source is immuneACCESS, and TCRdb retained only in-frame sequences with V and J called. Part of the clones is not carried over; for the studies checked, unresolved V genes explain less than half of this, and the remainder is unexplained. For V, J and clone size, that table is used; D and trimming come from the DNA. The sample records approximately 300,000 clones, 70% to 90% of which are singletons. 0.65% to 0.85% of the sample is in the top ten clones.

As regards this clone: Its antigen is still unknown. The record has no base qualities; no much larger clone is one base away.

The clonotype was recovered from a woman aged 18 to 35 in good health and CMV-seronegative. The sample was PBMCs. This sequence uses TRBV19 and TRBJ2-7, and possibly TRBD1, on 5 matching bases. At the DNA level, the sequence is TGTGCCAGTAGTACAAACCAGGGCTACGAGCAGTACTTC. This yields the protein CASSTNQGYEQYF.